This T cell receptor (beta chain) was profiled in a study of blood T cell repertoires in COVID-19. On the study more broadly: Acute and convalescent COVID-19 samples came from the United States, Italy and Spain. T cells, B-cell-depleted T cells, or PBMCs provided the cDNA or gDNA that served as material.

In the authors' workflow: By means of reference gene primer amplification, nucleated cell counts were estimated. Only in-frame clones appear in the TCRdb table, and some are missing; sequencing was by immunoSEQ multiplex PCR. V, J and clone size were drawn from that table, and D and trimming were deduced from the DNA. The table records 100,000 or so clones, around nine tenths of them present only once. Trimming cost V 6 bases and J 7 bases; bases outside gene matches: 7. Per the germline V gene, CDR1 is MNHEY and CDR2 is SVGAGI. The CDR3 runs to 14 residues. This clonotype was obtained from a man aged 50-60 years with active or convalescent COVID-19. The chain carries TRBV6-5 and TRBJ2-7; 12 positions match TRBD1. Source material: peripheral blood. The CDR3 loop is CASRRGQGAIEQYV. CDR3 DNA: TGTGCCAGCAGGAGGGGACAGGGGGCAATAGAGCAGTACGTC.